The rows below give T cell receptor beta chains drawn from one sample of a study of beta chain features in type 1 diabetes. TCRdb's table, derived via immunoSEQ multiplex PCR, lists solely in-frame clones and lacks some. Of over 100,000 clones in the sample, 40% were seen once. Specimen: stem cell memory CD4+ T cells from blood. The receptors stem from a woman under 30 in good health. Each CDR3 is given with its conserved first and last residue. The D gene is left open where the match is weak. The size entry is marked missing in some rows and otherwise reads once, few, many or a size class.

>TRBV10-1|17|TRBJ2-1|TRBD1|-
CASSTFAGTESYNEQFF
TGCGCCAGCAGTACCTTTGCCGGGACAGAATCCTACAATGAGCAGTTCTTC
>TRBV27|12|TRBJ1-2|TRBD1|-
CASSPTGYGYTF
TGTGCCAGCAGCCCGACAGGGTATGGCTACACCTTC
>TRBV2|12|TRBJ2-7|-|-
CASSEGAMRQYF
TGTGCCAGCAGTGAAGGCGCCATGCGGCAGTACTTC
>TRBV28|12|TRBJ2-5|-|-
CATKVGGETQYF
TGTGCCACCAAGGTCGGGGGTGAGACCCAGTACTTC
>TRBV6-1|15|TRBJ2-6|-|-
CASSESVSGANVLTF
TGTGCCAGCAGTGAGAGTGTCTCTGGGGCCAACGTCCTGACTTTC
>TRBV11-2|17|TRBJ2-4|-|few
CASSLGGLRQTKNIQYF
TGTGCCAGCAGCTTAGGGGGGCTACGACAAACCAAAAACATTCAGTACTTC
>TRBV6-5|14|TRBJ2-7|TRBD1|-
CASSYSDRVKSQYF
TGTGCCAGCAGTTACTCGGACAGGGTCAAGTCCCAGTACTTC
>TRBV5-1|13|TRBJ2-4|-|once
CASRDRVKNIQYF
TGCGCCAGCAGGGATCGGGTCAAAAACATTCAGTACTTC
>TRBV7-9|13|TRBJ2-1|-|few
CATAPGGYNEQFF
TGTGCCACCGCGCCGGGTGGCTACAATGAGCAGTTCTTC
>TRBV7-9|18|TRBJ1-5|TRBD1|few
CASSSSGTGGASLQPQHF
TGTGCCAGCAGCTCCTCCGGGACAGGGGGCGCGAGTCTTCAGCCCCAGCATTTT
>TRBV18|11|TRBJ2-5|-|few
CASSPAETQYF
TGTGCCAGCTCACCGGCAGAGACCCAGTACTTC
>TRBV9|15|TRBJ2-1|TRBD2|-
CASSVVGTSDNEQFF
TGTGCCAGCAGCGTAGTCGGGACTAGCGACAATGAGCAGTTCTTC
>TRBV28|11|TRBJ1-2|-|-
CASSTAYGYTF
TGTGCCAGCAGTACAGCTTATGGCTACACCTTC
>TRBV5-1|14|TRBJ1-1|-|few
CASSLTASNTEAFF
TGCGCCAGCAGCCTGACAGCTTCGAACACTGAAGCTTTCTTT
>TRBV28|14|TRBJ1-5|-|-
CASSLRQGSQPQHF
TGTGCCAGCAGTTTGCGGCAGGGAAGTCAGCCCCAGCATTTT
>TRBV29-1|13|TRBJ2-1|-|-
CSVGSGSDSEQFF
TGCAGCGTTGGGTCAGGATCAGACAGTGAGCAGTTCTTC
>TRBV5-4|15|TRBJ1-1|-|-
CASSRTVGLDTEAFF
TGTGCCAGCAGCAGGACAGTGGGATTGGACACTGAAGCTTTCTTT
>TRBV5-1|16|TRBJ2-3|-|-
CASSLGAGQRTDTQYF
TGCGCCAGCAGCTTGGGTGCTGGGCAACGCACAGATACGCAGTATTTT
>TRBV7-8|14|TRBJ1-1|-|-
CASSTHPETTEAFF
TGTGCCAGCAGCACGCACCCAGAAACAACTGAAGCTTTCTTT
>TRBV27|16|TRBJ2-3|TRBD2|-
CASSLSGLAGTDTQYF
TGTGCCAGCAGTTTATCGGGCCTAGCGGGCACAGATACGCAGTATTTT
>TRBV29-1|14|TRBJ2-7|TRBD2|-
CSVGGTSGRSGQYF
TGCAGCGTTGGAGGGACTAGCGGGAGATCGGGGCAGTACTTC
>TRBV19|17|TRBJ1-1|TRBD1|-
CASSPLGQGAVDAEAFF
TGTGCCAGTAGTCCTCTAGGACAGGGGGCGGTGGACGCTGAAGCTTTCTTT
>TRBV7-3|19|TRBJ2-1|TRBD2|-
CASSLTEGTSGSPYNEQFF
TGTGCCAGCAGCTTAACCGAGGGGACTAGCGGGAGTCCCTACAATGAGCAGTTCTTC
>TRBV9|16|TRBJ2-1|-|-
CASSVDSEPLYNEQFF
TGTGCCAGCAGCGTAGATTCGGAGCCTCTCTACAATGAGCAGTTCTTC
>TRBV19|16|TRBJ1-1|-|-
CASSIAVTGLDTEAFF
TGTGCCAGTAGTATAGCCGTGACGGGTTTGGACACTGAAGCTTTCTTT
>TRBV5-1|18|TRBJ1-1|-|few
CASSSFPQGTGVNTEAFF
TGCGCCAGCAGCTCGTTCCCCCAGGGTACAGGTGTGAACACTGAAGCTTTCTTT
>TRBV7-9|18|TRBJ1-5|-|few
CASSLAGQGGLDNQPQHF
TGTGCCAGCAGCTTAGCGGGCCAAGGAGGGCTCGACAATCAGCCCCAGCATTTT
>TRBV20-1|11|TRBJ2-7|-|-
CSAVPGVEQYF
TGCAGTGCCGTACCGGGGGTCGAGCAGTACTTC
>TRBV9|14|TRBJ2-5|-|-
CASSVAADYGTQYF
TGTGCCAGCAGCGTAGCGGCCGACTACGGGACCCAGTACTTC
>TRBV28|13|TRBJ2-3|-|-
CASSSSGTDTQYF
TGTGCCAGCAGTTCGAGCGGCACAGATACGCAGTATTTT
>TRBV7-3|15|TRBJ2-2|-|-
CASSLINANTGELFF
TGTGCCAGCAGCTTAATAAATGCGAACACCGGGGAGCTGTTTTTT
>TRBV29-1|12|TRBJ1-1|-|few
CSVYTGTPEAFF
TGCAGCGTTTATACAGGGACCCCGGAAGCTTTCTTT
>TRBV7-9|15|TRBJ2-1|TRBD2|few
CASSRSGRAGNEQFF
TGTGCCAGCAGCCGCAGCGGGAGGGCCGGCAATGAGCAGTTCTTC
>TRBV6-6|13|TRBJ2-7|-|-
CASSLSGAYEQYF
TGTGCCAGCAGTCTGTCGGGGGCCTACGAGCAGTACTTC
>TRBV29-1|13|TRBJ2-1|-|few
CSARGSSYNEQFF
TGCAGCGCCCGAGGGAGCTCCTACAATGAGCAGTTCTTC
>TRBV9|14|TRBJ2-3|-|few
CASSVETGTDTQYF
TGTGCCAGCAGCGTAGAGACAGGCACAGATACGCAGTATTTT
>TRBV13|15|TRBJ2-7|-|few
CASSPAQGSSYEQYF
TGTGCCAGCAGCCCCGCTCAGGGAAGCTCCTACGAGCAGTACTTC
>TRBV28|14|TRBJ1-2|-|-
CASSDAGRMYGYTF
TGTGCCAGCAGCGATGCCGGGAGAATGTATGGCTACACCTTC
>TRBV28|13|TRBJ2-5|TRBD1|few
CAITTGRRETQYF
TGTGCCATTACGACAGGGCGTCGAGAGACCCAGTACTTC
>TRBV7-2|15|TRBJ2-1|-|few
CASSSTRNSYNEQFF
TGTGCCAGCAGCTCGACTAGAAACTCCTACAATGAGCAGTTCTTC
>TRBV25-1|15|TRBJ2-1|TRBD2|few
CASSSTSGRAGEQFF
TGTGCCAGCAGTTCGACTAGCGGGAGGGCAGGTGAGCAGTTCTTC
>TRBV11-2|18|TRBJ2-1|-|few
CASSLRGYGGLAYNEQFF
TGTGCCAGCAGCCTCCGGGGCTACGGGGGGCTAGCCTACAATGAGCAGTTCTTC
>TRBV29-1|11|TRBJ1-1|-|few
CSVEVTAEAFF
TGCAGCGTTGAAGTTACAGCCGAAGCTTTCTTT
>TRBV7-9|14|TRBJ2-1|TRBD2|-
CASQLLAGVDEQFF
TGTGCCAGCCAACTCCTAGCGGGAGTTGATGAGCAGTTCTTC
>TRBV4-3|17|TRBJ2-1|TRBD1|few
CASSQYRGLRSYNEQFF
TGCGCCAGCAGCCAATACAGGGGGCTCCGCTCCTACAATGAGCAGTTCTTC